This T cell receptor (beta chain) was retrieved from a study of blood T cell repertoires in COVID-19. Clones were read by immunoSEQ multiplex PCR, and TCRdb kept only the in-frame ones, dropping some. The sample yields about 220,000 clones, 80% to 85% seen once. Germline V CDR1 and CDR2: SGHTA, FQGTGA. The J segment lost 6 bases and the V segment lost 0 bases, leaving 6 bases of the junction unmatched. The CDR3 runs 15 residues. Sequencing was carried out using peripheral blood. The source of this sequence is a woman in her thirties who had recovered from COVID-19. This chain uses TRBV7-3 with TRBJ2-7, with 9 bases matching TRBD2. This CDR3 is CASSLTSSGAREQYF. In DNA, the CDR3 is TGTGCCAGCAGCTTAACCTCTAGCGGGGCTCGCGAGCAGTACTTC. The entire variable domain, with the rest obtained from reference TRBV7-3 and TRBJ2-7, is as follows: GAGVSQTPSNKVTEKGKYVELRCDPISGHTALYWYRQSLGQGPEFLIYFQGTGAADDSGLPNDRFFAVRPEGSVSTLKIQRTERGDSAVYLCASSLTSSGAREQYFGPGTRLTVT.